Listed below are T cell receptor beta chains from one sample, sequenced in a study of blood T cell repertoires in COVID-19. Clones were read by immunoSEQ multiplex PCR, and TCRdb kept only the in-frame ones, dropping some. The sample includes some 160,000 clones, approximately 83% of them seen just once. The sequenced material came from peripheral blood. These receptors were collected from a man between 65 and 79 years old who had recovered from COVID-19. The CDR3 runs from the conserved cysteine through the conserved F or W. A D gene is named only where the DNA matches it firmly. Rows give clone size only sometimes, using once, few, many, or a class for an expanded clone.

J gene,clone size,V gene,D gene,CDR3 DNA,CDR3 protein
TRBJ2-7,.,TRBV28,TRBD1,TGTGCCAGCAGTTTACCCGGACAGGAGAGCTCCTACGAGCAGTACTTC,CASSLPGQESSYEQYF
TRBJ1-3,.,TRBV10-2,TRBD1,TGCGCCAGCAGCGGACAGGGTGGAAACACCATATATTTT,CASSGQGGNTIYF
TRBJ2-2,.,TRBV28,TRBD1,TGTGCCAGCAGCCACTTACAGGGGGATTTAGGGGAGCTGTTTTTT,CASSHLQGDLGELFF
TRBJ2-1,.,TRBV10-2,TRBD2,TGCGCCAGCAGGACTAGCGGGCCGGGTTACAATGAGCAGTTCTTC,CASRTSGPGYNEQFF
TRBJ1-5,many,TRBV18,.,TGTGCCAGCTCACAAGGACCCGGGGATCAGCCCCAGCATTTT,CASSQGPGDQPQHF
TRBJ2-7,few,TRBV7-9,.,TGTGCCAGCAGCCCCCACTGGGCCCCCTACGAGCAGTACTTC,CASSPHWAPYEQYF
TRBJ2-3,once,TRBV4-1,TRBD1,TGCGCCAGCAGCCAAGATCTTAACAGGGGTCTTCCAGATACGCAGTATTTT,CASSQDLNRGLPDTQYF
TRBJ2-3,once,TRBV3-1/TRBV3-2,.,TGTGCCAGCAGCCAAGGCCGGGTTGGTACGCAGTATTTT,CASSQGRVGTQYF
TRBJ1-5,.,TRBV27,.,TGTGCCAGCAGTACCTTAGGGCGGGATCAGCCCCAGCATTTT,CASSTLGRDQPQHF
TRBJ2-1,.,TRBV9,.,TGTGCCAGCAGCCCTTTCTCCTACAATGAGCAGTTCTTC,CASSPFSYNEQFF
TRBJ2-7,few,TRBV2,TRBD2,TGTGCCAGCAGGGAGGGACTAGCGGGAGCCTACGAGCAGTACTTC,CASREGLAGAYEQYF
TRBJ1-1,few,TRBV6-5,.,TGTGCCAGCAGTCAGCGGGGGATCGGAGCTTTCTTT,CASSQRGIGAFF
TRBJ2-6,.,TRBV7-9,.,TGTGCCAGCAGCTACCAGGGGAGCGCTGGGGCCAACGTCCTGACTTTC,CASSYQGSAGANVLTF
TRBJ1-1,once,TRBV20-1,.,TGCAGTGCTAGTGCGCCACGCGGGATCACTGAAGCTTTCTTT,CSASAPRGITEAFF
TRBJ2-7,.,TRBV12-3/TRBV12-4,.,TGTGCCAGCATGCACAGGGTGGGCGAGCAGTACTTC,CASMHRVGEQYF
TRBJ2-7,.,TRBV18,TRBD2,TGTGCCAGCTCACCTCTCGGGACTACCCCCTTGGAGCAGTACTTC,CASSPLGTTPLEQYF
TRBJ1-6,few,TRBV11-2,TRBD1,TGTGCCAGCAGCTTTACGGGACAGGGGGGGATTTCACCCCTCCACTTT,CASSFTGQGGISPLHF
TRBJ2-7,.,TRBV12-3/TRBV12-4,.,TGTGCCAGCTCCGACACTTTCTCCTACGAGCAGTACTTC,CASSDTFSYEQYF
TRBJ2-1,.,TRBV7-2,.,TGTGCCAGCAGCCGCGACACCTCCTACAATGAGCAGTTCTTC,CASSRDTSYNEQFF
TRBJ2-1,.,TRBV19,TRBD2,TGTGCCAGTAGCCCGACTAGCGGGAGGTCATACAATGAGCAGTTCTTC,CASSPTSGRSYNEQFF
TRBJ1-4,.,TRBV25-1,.,TGTGCCAGCAGCCCACAGGCAGCAACTAATGAAAAACTGTTTTTT,CASSPQAATNEKLFF
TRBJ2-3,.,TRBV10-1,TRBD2,TGCGCCAGCAGTGAGTCGGTGGGACTAGCAGGGTTCACAGATACGCAGTATTTT,CASSESVGLAGFTDTQYF
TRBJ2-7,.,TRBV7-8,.,TGTGCCAGCGGCAGGGCAGGGGAGTACTTC,CASGRAGEYF
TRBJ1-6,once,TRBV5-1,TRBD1,TGCGCCAGCAGCTTGGTTGGGACAGGGAATTCACCCCTCCACTTT,CASSLVGTGNSPLHF
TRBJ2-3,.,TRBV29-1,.,TGCAGCGTTGAATCGGGGCTAGCGCAAAGCACAGATACGCAGTATTTT,CSVESGLAQSTDTQYF
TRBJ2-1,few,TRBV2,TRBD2,TGTGCCAGCAGCGCATTGACTAGCGCGGTACGAAATGAGCAGTTCTTC,CASSALTSAVRNEQFF
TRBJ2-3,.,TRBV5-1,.,TGCGCCAGCAGCACCGGACTTCCTCTGCCAGATACGCAGTATTTT,CASSTGLPLPDTQYF
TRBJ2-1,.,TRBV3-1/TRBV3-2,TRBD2,TGTGCCAGCAGCCAAGGAGGAAGCGGGAGGGCTTACAATGAGCAGTTCTTC,CASSQGGSGRAYNEQFF
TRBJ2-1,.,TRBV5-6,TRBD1,TGTGCCAGCAGCTCGAGGACAGGGAGGAGCTCCTACAATGAGCAGTTCTTC,CASSSRTGRSSYNEQFF
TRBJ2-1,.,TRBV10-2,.,TGCGCCAGCAGTTCGGGGGGCGGCTCCTACAATGAGCAGTTCTTC,CASSSGGGSYNEQFF
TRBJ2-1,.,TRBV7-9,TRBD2,TGTGCCAGCAGCCCCACGACTAGCGGGATCGTTAATGAGCAGTTCTTC,CASSPTTSGIVNEQFF
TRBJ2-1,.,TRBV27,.,TGTGCCAGCGGAGGGAGTTACAATGAGCAGTTCTTC,CASGGSYNEQFF
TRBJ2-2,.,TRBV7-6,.,TGTGCCAGCAGCTTAGGGGCTCGCGCGGGAACCCCCTCCGGGGAGCTGTTTTTT,CASSLGARAGTPSGELFF
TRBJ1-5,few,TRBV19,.,TGTGCCTCGGGGGGGTGGAGCAATCAGCCCCAGCATTTT,CASGGWSNQPQHF
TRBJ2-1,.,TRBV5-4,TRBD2,TGTGCCAGCAGCCGGGAGAGCGGGACCTACAATGAGCAGTTCTTC,CASSRESGTYNEQFF
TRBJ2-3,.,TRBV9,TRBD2,TGTGCCAGCACCCGGACTAGCGGGAGCACAGATACGCAGTATTTT,CASTRTSGSTDTQYF
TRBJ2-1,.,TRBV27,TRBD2,TGTGCCAGCAGTTTCGATCGAACTAGCGGGTACAATGAGCAGTTCTTC,CASSFDRTSGYNEQFF
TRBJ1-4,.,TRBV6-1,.,TGTGCCAGCAGTGAAGGCCGGAGGAATGAAAAACTGTTTTTT,CASSEGRRNEKLFF
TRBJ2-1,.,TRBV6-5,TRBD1,TGTGCCAGCAGTTACCTCGGACAGGGGGGCTACAATGAGCAGTTCTTC,CASSYLGQGGYNEQFF
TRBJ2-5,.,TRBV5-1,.,TGCGCCAGCAGCCTAGCGTTCCAAGAGACCCAGTACTTC,CASSLAFQETQYF